The text below deals with one T cell receptor beta chain. One end of the junction varies from germline; a read error may be responsible. The CDR3 is made up of 12 amino acids. Germline CDR1 reads SSHAT; CDR2 reads FNYEAQ (reference sequence). The sample comes from a study of blood T cell repertoires in COVID-19. Study as a whole: Samples taken during acute and convalescent COVID-19 were collected in the United States, Italy and Spain. The analysed material was cDNA or gDNA that came from T cells, B-cell-depleted T cells, or PBMCs.

Per the study methods: Cell counts per sample came from amplifying reference gene primers. TCRdb's table, derived via immunoSEQ multiplex PCR, lists solely in-frame clones and lacks some. That table is the source of V, J and clone size, and D and trimming were worked out from the DNA. The sample has some 400,000 clones, more than 85% seen once; the top ten hold approximately 2.9%. The V call is TRBV7-7, the J call TRBJ2-3, with a possible D match to TRBD2 (6 bases). Source material: peripheral blood. The source of this sequence is a human donor in a cohort sampled during active COVID-19. The CDR3 nucleotides are TGTGCTAGCAGCTTACAGACTAGTTCGCAGTATTTT. As protein: CASSLQTSSQYF.